The 14 T cell receptor beta chains reported below all come from one sample, sequenced in a study of CD8 T cells in ankylosing spondylitis. Using its own MiXCR run on the 5' RACE reads, TCRdb lists one record per CDR3 protein. Of 300,000 to 400,000 distinct CDR3 sequences in the sample, 11% were seen once. What was sequenced was blood, either unsorted or a sorted T cell fraction (not recorded which). The receptors were gathered from a female donor with ankylosing spondylitis or in good health (not recorded which).

This clonotype came up once. The J gene is TRBJ2-7, the V gene TRBV27; D might be TRBD1 (6 bases). The CDR3 covers 15 residues. V dropped 9 bases and J dropped 2 bases, with 20 bases sitting between them. CDR1 and CDR2 from the germline V gene are MNHEY and SMNVEV (reference sequence). CDR3 DNA sequence: TGTGCCAGTAAGACACAGGGCCCGGGCACCTACGAGCAGTACTTC. It yields the protein CASKTQGPGTYEQYF.

The sample holds one count of this clonotype. This could be a read error, since a much larger clone is one nucleotide away. The chain links TRBV20-1 to TRBJ1-2; D is unresolved. This CDR3 region has 11 residues. Trimming cost V 2 bases and J 6 bases, with 7 bases left between them. The germline gives CDR1 DFQATT, CDR2 SNEGSKA (reference sequence). The CDR3 protein is CSARQTNGYTF. Here the CDR3 DNA reads TGCAGTGCTAGACAAACCAATGGCTACACCTTC.

This clonotype was counted only a few times. This chain links TRBV11-3 with TRBJ2-1; D is undetermined. The CDR3 runs 13 residues. The V gene's germline CDR1 is SGHNT and CDR2 YENEEA. Trimming removed 1 base from V and 7 bases from J, with 8 bases in between. The CDR3 nucleotides are TGTGCCAGCAGCTTAGCGGTAGGGAATGAGCAGTTCTTC. Translation gives CASSLAVGNEQFF.

The rearrangement uses TRBV14 and TRBJ2-1, with TRBD2 matching over 8 bases. With V trimmed by 1 base and J by 0 bases, 11 bases remained unmatched. The CDR3 is 19 residues long. The V gene's germline CDR1 is SGHDN and CDR2 FVKESK. The CDR3 sequence is CASSQVRPGGRPSYNEQFF. The DNA for the CDR3 is TGTGCCAGCAGCCAAGTTCGTCCGGGCGGGAGGCCCTCCTACAATGAGCAGTTCTTC.

This clonotype was counted many times. The chain is built from TRBV15 and TRBJ2-1, with TRBD2 identical over 10 bases. This CDR3 region has 16 residues. Germline V lookup: CDR1 LNHNV, CDR2 YYDKDF (reference sequence). The V gene end was trimmed by 0 bases and the J gene end by 8 bases; junction bases not matched to a gene: 7. The CDR3, as DNA: TGTGCCACCAGCAGAGATACGAGCGGGGGGGCCCATGAGCAGTTCTTC. Protein sequence: CATSRDTSGGAHEQFF.

This clonotype has ten or more counts. CDR3 DNA sequence: TGTGCCAGCAGCTTCCAGGGATTGGGTGAGCAGTTCTTC. Translated: CASSFQGLGEQFF. The rearrangement links TRBV11-2 to TRBJ2-1; weak D call: TRBD1 (5 bases). This CDR3 contains 13 residues. V gave up 3 bases and J gave up 9 bases, with 12 bases separating them. The germline CDR1 and CDR2 sequences are SGHAT and FQNNGV.

A few counts support this clonotype. J is TRBJ2-3 and V is TRBV7-9; weak D call: TRBD2 (6 bases). V was shortened by 5 bases and J by 4 bases, with 16 bases between the two germline ends. The germline V gene has CDR1 SEHNR and CDR2 FQNEAQ (reference sequence). This CDR3 has 15 amino acids. CDR3 nucleotides: TGTGCCAGCAGCCCCCCTGGAGGGGCGGCAGATACGCAGTATTTT. It encodes CASSPPGGAADTQYF.

This sequence joins TRBV5-1 and TRBJ1-4, with a tentative D call TRBD1 (5 bases). Between the trimmed V and J ends, which lost 2 bases and 0 bases, there was a span of 8 bases. The CDR3 totals 15 residues. The germline V gene encodes CDR1 SGHRS and CDR2 YFSETQ. The CDR3 nucleotides are TGCGCCAGCAGCTTACTACAGGCAACTAATGAAAAACTGTTTTTT. It yields the protein CASSLLQATNEKLFF.

This clonotype appeared many times. The chain couples TRBV15 to TRBJ2-3; D unresolved. V lost 0 bases, J lost 2 bases, and 3 bases lay in between. This CDR3 is 13 amino acids long. Germline assignment: CDR1 LNHNV and CDR2 YYDKDF (reference sequence). The CDR3 DNA reads TGTGCCACCAGCAGAGATTACACAGATACGCAGTATTTT. It encodes CATSRDYTDTQYF.

This clonotype was seen only a few times. The J gene is TRBJ1-3, the V gene TRBV4-1; perhaps TRBD1 as D (6 bases). This CDR3 has 16 residues. The germline V gene has CDR1 MGHRA and CDR2 YSYEKL. Deletions cut 1 base from V and 4 bases from J, with 14 bases between. Here the CDR3 DNA reads TGCGCCAGCAGCCAAGGTGCAGGGGCTGAGGGAAACACCATATATTTT. Its translation: CASSQGAGAEGNTIYF.

This clonotype was detected a few times. The chain uses TRBV20-1 and TRBJ2-1, with a tentative D call TRBD2 (5 bases). The V gene lost 6 bases and the J gene lost 8 bases, with 14 bases spanning the gap. CDR1 is DFQATT and CDR2 is SNEGSKA in the germline V gene (reference sequence). This CDR3 is 12 amino acids long. The CDR3 is CSARSGSDEQFF. The CDR3 DNA sequence: TGCAGTGCACGATCGGGGTCCGATGAGCAGTTCTTC.

This clonotype was observed at least ten times. The V gene is TRBV5-1, the J gene TRBJ2-3; TRBD2 aligns across 7 bases. The CDR3 is 15 amino acids. Germline loops: CDR1 SGHRS, CDR2 YFSETQ. J lost 1 base, V lost 3 bases, and 5 bases had no gene match. As DNA, the CDR3 is TGCGCCAGCAGCTCTAGCGCGGGAGGCACAGATACGCAGTATTTT. Translation: CASSSSAGGTDTQYF.

This clonotype appeared many times. The V call is TRBV5-1, the J call TRBJ1-1; D unresolved. Germline-derived CDR1 and CDR2 are SGHRS and YFSETQ. CDR3 length equals 14 residues. Between the trimmed V and J ends, which lost 6 bases and 4 bases, there was a span of 16 bases. DNA of the CDR3: TGCGCCAGCATGGAACAGCGCATAAGCACTGAAGCTTTCTTT. Amino acids: CASMEQRISTEAFF.

This clonotype was picked up many times. V gene TRBV12-3 or TRBV12-4 combines with J gene TRBJ2-7; 9 nucleotides match TRBD2. The CDR3 runs 15 residues. The V segment lost 5 bases and the J segment 2 bases; nucleotides outside the gene matches: 7. The CDR3 loop is CASSNRLAVAYEQYF. Written as DNA, the CDR3 is TGTGCCAGCAGTAATCGACTAGCGGTAGCCTACGAGCAGTACTTC.